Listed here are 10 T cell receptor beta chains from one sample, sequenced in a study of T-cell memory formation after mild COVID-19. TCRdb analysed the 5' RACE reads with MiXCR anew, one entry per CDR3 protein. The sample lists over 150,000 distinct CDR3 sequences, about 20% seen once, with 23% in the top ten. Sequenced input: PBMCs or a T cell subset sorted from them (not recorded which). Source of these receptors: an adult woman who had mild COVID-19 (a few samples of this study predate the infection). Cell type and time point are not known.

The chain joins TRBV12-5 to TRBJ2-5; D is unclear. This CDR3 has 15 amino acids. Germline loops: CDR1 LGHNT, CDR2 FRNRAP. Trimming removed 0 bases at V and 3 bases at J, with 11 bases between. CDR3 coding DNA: TGTGCTAGTGGTTTGGTTCACGGCACTGAAGAGACCCAGTACTTC. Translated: CASGLVHGTEETQYF.

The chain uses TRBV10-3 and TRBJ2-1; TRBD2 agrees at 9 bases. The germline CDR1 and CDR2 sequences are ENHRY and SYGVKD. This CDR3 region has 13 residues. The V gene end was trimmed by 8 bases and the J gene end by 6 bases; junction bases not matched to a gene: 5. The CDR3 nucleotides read TGTGCCATCGGGGTAGCGGGAGTCAATGAGCAGTTCTTC. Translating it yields CAIGVAGVNEQFF.

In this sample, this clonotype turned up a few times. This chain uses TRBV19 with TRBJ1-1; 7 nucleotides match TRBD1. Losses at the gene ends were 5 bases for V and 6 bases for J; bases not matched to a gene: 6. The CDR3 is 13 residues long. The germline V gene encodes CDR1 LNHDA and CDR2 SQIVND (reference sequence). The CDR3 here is CASSPQGVPEAFF. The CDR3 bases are TGTGCCAGTAGTCCTCAGGGGGTCCCTGAAGCTTTCTTT.

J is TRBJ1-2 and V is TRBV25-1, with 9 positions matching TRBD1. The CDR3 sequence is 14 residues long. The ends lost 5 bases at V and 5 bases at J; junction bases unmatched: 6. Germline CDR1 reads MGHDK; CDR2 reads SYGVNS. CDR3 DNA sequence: TGTGCCAGCAGTTCAACAGGGGGCCGGTATGGCTACACCTTC. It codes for CASSSTGGRYGYTF.

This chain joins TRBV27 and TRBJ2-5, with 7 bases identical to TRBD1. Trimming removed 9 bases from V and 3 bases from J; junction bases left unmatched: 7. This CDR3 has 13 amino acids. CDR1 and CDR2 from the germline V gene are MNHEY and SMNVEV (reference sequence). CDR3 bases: TGTGCCAGTCGACAGGGTATGAAAGAGACCCAGTACTTC. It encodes CASRQGMKETQYF.

This CDR3 is CASSALVGELFF. The CDR3 region has the DNA TGTGCCAGCTCAGCTCTCGTCGGGGAGCTGTTTTTT. V usage is TRBV18 and J usage is TRBJ2-2; D call uncertain. This CDR3 comprises 12 residues. CDR1 is KGHSH and CDR2 is LQKENI in the germline V gene. The V and J ends lost 5 bases and 7 bases respectively, with 8 bases between them. Supplemented by reference TRBV18 and TRBJ2-2, the full variable domain reads NAGVMQNPRHLVRRRGQEARLRCSPMKGHSHVYWYRQLPEEGLKFMVYLQKENIIDESGMPKERFSAEFPKEGPSILRIQQVVRGDSAAYFCASSALVGELFFGEGSRLTVL.

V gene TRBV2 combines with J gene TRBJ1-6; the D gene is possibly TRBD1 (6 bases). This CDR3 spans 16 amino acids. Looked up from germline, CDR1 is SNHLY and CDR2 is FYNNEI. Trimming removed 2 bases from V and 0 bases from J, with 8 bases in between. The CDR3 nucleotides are TGTGCCAGCAGTGAAACAGGGAGCTCCTATAATTCACCCCTCCACTTT. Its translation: CASSETGSSYNSPLHF.

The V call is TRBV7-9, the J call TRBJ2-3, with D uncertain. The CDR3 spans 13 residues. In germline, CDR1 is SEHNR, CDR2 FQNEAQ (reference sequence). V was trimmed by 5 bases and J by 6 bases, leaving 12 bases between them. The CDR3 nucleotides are TGTGCCAGCAGCCCCCCCCTGGAGGATACGCAGTATTTT. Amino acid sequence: CASSPPLEDTQYF.

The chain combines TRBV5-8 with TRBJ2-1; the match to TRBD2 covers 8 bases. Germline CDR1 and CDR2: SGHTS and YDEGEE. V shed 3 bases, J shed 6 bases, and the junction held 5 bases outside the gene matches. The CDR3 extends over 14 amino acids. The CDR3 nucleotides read TGTGCCAGCAGCTACATAGCGGGGATCAATGAGCAGTTCTTC. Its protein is CASSYIAGINEQFF.

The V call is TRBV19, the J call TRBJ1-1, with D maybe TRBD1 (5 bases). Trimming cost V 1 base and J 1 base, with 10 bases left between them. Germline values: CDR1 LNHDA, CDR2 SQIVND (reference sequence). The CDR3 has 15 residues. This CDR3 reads CASSIVPDKNTEAFF. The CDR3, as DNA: TGTGCCAGTAGTATAGTTCCGGACAAGAACACTGAAGCTTTCTTT.